The rows below give T cell receptor beta chains drawn from one sample of a study of cytomegalovirus exposure and HLA in healthy donors. Sequencing used immunoSEQ multiplex PCR; TCRdb keeps in-frame clones, though not all of them. The sample lists over 150,000 clones, about 80% occurring once. Sequencing used PBMCs. The receptors shown here come from a man aged 25-45 years in good health and CMV-seronegative. The CDR3 runs from the conserved cysteine through the conserved F or W. A D gene is named only where the DNA matches it firmly. Not all rows give a size; the values are once, few, many and, for expanded clones, a class.

clone size: .; J gene: TRBJ2-1; D gene: .; V gene: TRBV6-4; CDR3 DNA: TGTGCCAGCGGGCGGGGGCCCACGGAGGAGCAGTTCTTC; CDR3 protein: CASGRGPTEEQFF
clone size: .; J gene: TRBJ1-5; D gene: .; V gene: TRBV6-6; CDR3 DNA: TGTGCCAGCAGCATCTCCACAAATCAGCCCCAGCATTTT; CDR3 protein: CASSISTNQPQHF
clone size: .; J gene: TRBJ1-6; D gene: .; V gene: TRBV5-6; CDR3 DNA: TGTGCCAGCCGCGCGGGGGTAGTTATTTCACCCCTCCACTTT; CDR3 protein: CASRAGVVISPLHF
clone size: .; J gene: TRBJ1-6; D gene: TRBD1; V gene: TRBV7-6; CDR3 DNA: TGTGCCAGCAGCTTAGCAAGGACAGGGGATCGGCGCAATTCACCCCTCCACTTT; CDR3 protein: CASSLARTGDRRNSPLHF
clone size: .; J gene: TRBJ1-4; D gene: .; V gene: TRBV30; CDR3 DNA: TGTGCCCGTTCTGGGGCCACTAATGAAAAACTGTTTTTT; CDR3 protein: CARSGATNEKLFF
clone size: .; J gene: TRBJ2-1; D gene: .; V gene: TRBV11-2; CDR3 DNA: TGTGCCAGCAGCTACCTCCAGGGGGGCAATGAGCAGTTCTTC; CDR3 protein: CASSYLQGGNEQFF
clone size: .; J gene: TRBJ1-5; D gene: .; V gene: TRBV5-4; CDR3 DNA: TGTGCCAGCAGCTTGGATGCGGGCAATCAGCCCCAGCATTTT; CDR3 protein: CASSLDAGNQPQHF
clone size: .; J gene: TRBJ1-1; D gene: .; V gene: TRBV29-1; CDR3 DNA: TGCAGCGTTGAAGATCGCAGGGTGAACACTGAAGCTTTCTTT; CDR3 protein: CSVEDRRVNTEAFF
clone size: .; J gene: TRBJ1-5; D gene: TRBD1; V gene: TRBV19; CDR3 DNA: TGTGCCACCAGACAGGGAACCATTCAGCCCCAGCATTTT; CDR3 protein: CATRQGTIQPQHF
clone size: .; J gene: TRBJ2-3; D gene: TRBD2; V gene: TRBV9; CDR3 DNA: TGTGCCAGCAGCGGGGGACTAGCGGGAGGAGCAGATACGCAGTATTTT; CDR3 protein: CASSGGLAGGADTQYF
clone size: .; J gene: TRBJ1-4; D gene: TRBD1; V gene: TRBV2; CDR3 DNA: TGTGCCAGCAGAGGTACAGGGGGCAGTGAAAAACTGTTTTTT; CDR3 protein: CASRGTGGSEKLFF
clone size: .; J gene: TRBJ1-5; D gene: .; V gene: TRBV4-3; CDR3 DNA: TGCGCCAGCAGCCAAGCAGGAGGCCCCAATCAGCCCCAGCATTTT; CDR3 protein: CASSQAGGPNQPQHF
clone size: .; J gene: TRBJ2-7; D gene: TRBD1; V gene: TRBV27; CDR3 DNA: TGTGCCAGCAGTTTCGGGGGGACAGGGAAAAACGAGCAGTACTTC; CDR3 protein: CASSFGGTGKNEQYF
clone size: .; J gene: TRBJ1-2; D gene: .; V gene: TRBV7-2; CDR3 DNA: TGTGCCAGCAGCAACAGGGTTACCTATGGCTACACCTTC; CDR3 protein: CASSNRVTYGYTF
clone size: .; J gene: TRBJ1-2; D gene: TRBD1; V gene: TRBV2; CDR3 DNA: TGTGCCAGCACTTACAGGGGAGAGGGGAACAACGGCTACACCTTC; CDR3 protein: CASTYRGEGNNGYTF
clone size: .; J gene: TRBJ1-2; D gene: TRBD1; V gene: TRBV2; CDR3 DNA: TGTGCCAGCAGGGACAGGGGGACCTATGGCTACACCTTC; CDR3 protein: CASRDRGTYGYTF
clone size: .; J gene: TRBJ2-7; D gene: .; V gene: TRBV11-1; CDR3 DNA: TGTGCCAGCAGCTCGCGGTCCTTCTCCTACGAGCAGTACTTC; CDR3 protein: CASSSRSFSYEQYF
clone size: .; J gene: TRBJ2-7; D gene: .; V gene: TRBV6-6; CDR3 DNA: TGTGCCAGCACCCCTACCAGGGGCCACGAGCAGTACTTC; CDR3 protein: CASTPTRGHEQYF
clone size: .; J gene: TRBJ1-1; D gene: .; V gene: TRBV29-1; CDR3 DNA: TGCAGCGTTGTTTGGGCGGCGGGATACACTGAAGCTTTCTTT; CDR3 protein: CSVVWAAGYTEAFF
clone size: .; J gene: TRBJ1-2; D gene: .; V gene: TRBV28; CDR3 DNA: TGTGCCAGCAGCACCGGGTACGGAGGCTACACCTTC; CDR3 protein: CASSTGYGGYTF
clone size: few; J gene: TRBJ2-5; D gene: TRBD1; V gene: TRBV5-1; CDR3 DNA: TGCGCCAGCAGCCAAGGACAGGAAGAGACCCAGTACTTC; CDR3 protein: CASSQGQEETQYF
clone size: .; J gene: TRBJ1-5; D gene: .; V gene: TRBV19; CDR3 DNA: TGTGCCAGTAGCTTCGAACAGGGTGATCAGCCCCAGCATTTT; CDR3 protein: CASSFEQGDQPQHF
clone size: few; J gene: TRBJ1-1; D gene: .; V gene: TRBV10-3; CDR3 DNA: TGTGCCATCAGCTTAAGTGGAGGGGCCACTGAAGCTTTCTTT; CDR3 protein: CAISLSGGATEAFF
clone size: once; J gene: TRBJ2-7; D gene: TRBD2; V gene: TRBV28; CDR3 DNA: TGTGCCAGCACCCATGCCCTAGCGGGAGACCCCTACGAGCAGTACTTC; CDR3 protein: CASTHALAGDPYEQYF
clone size: .; J gene: TRBJ1-1; D gene: TRBD1; V gene: TRBV5-1; CDR3 DNA: TGCGCCAGCAGTAGGGAAACGCAGGGGGCGAAAGCTTTCTTT; CDR3 protein: CASSRETQGAKAFF
clone size: once; J gene: TRBJ2-3; D gene: TRBD2; V gene: TRBV9; CDR3 DNA: TGTGCCAGCAGCGTCACTAGCGGGGGCACAGATACGCAGTATTTT; CDR3 protein: CASSVTSGGTDTQYF
clone size: .; J gene: TRBJ2-7; D gene: TRBD2; V gene: TRBV9; CDR3 DNA: TGTGCCAGCAGCGTAGGAGGCGGGAGTTCTCGCGGCGAGCAGTACTTC; CDR3 protein: CASSVGGGSSRGEQYF
clone size: .; J gene: TRBJ1-4; D gene: TRBD1; V gene: TRBV7-2; CDR3 DNA: TGTGCCAGCAGCCAGAGGACAGGGCGGAATGAAAAACTGTTTTTT; CDR3 protein: CASSQRTGRNEKLFF
clone size: .; J gene: TRBJ1-2; D gene: .; V gene: TRBV5-5; CDR3 DNA: TGTGCCAGCAGCTCCTCCGGGGGTTTCCCCTATGGCTACACCTTC; CDR3 protein: CASSSSGGFPYGYTF
clone size: .; J gene: TRBJ2-1; D gene: TRBD2; V gene: TRBV19; CDR3 DNA: TGTGCCAGTACAATCAGAGCGGGAGGGGTTGAGCAGTTCTTC; CDR3 protein: CASTIRAGGVEQFF
clone size: .; J gene: TRBJ2-5; D gene: TRBD2; V gene: TRBV9; CDR3 DNA: TGTGCCAGCAGCGTAGACGGGACTAGCGGTTCCCGGACCCAGTACTTC; CDR3 protein: CASSVDGTSGSRTQYF
clone size: .; J gene: TRBJ2-5; D gene: TRBD1; V gene: TRBV5-6; CDR3 DNA: TGTGCCAGCAGCTCTGAGGGACAGGGTTACCAAGAGACCCAGTACTTC; CDR3 protein: CASSSEGQGYQETQYF
clone size: .; J gene: TRBJ2-7; D gene: TRBD2; V gene: TRBV6-1; CDR3 DNA: TGTGCCAGTTGGTTAGCGGGGGAGCAGTACTTC; CDR3 protein: CASWLAGEQYF
clone size: .; J gene: TRBJ2-3; D gene: TRBD2; V gene: TRBV30; CDR3 DNA: TGTGCCTGGAGTTTCACTTCTAGCGGTTACACAGATACGCAGTATTTT; CDR3 protein: CAWSFTSSGYTDTQYF
clone size: .; J gene: TRBJ1-5; D gene: TRBD1; V gene: TRBV5-6; CDR3 DNA: TGTGCCAGCAGCCTTGGACAGGGCGTTAGGACCCCCAATCAGCCCCAGCATTTT; CDR3 protein: CASSLGQGVRTPNQPQHF
clone size: .; J gene: TRBJ1-1; D gene: .; V gene: TRBV30; CDR3 DNA: TGTGCCTGGAGGCCGGGGTGGGCGAACACTGAAGCTTTCTTT; CDR3 protein: CAWRPGWANTEAFF
clone size: .; J gene: TRBJ2-3; D gene: .; V gene: TRBV9; CDR3 DNA: TGTGCCAGCAGCAGGGGTCAGGCAGATACGCAGTATTTT; CDR3 protein: CASSRGQADTQYF
clone size: .; J gene: TRBJ1-2; D gene: .; V gene: TRBV29-1; CDR3 DNA: TGCAGCGCCCCAGTGGGACAAAGGGGTGGCTACACCTTC; CDR3 protein: CSAPVGQRGGYTF
clone size: .; J gene: TRBJ2-2; D gene: .; V gene: TRBV6-1; CDR3 DNA: TGTGCCAGCAGTGAAGTAGTTACCGGGGAGCTGTTTTTT; CDR3 protein: CASSEVVTGELFF
clone size: .; J gene: TRBJ2-3; D gene: TRBD2; V gene: TRBV7-3; CDR3 DNA: TGTGCCAGCAGCTTAGCGGGGGGGACAGATACGCAGTATTTT; CDR3 protein: CASSLAGGTDTQYF
clone size: .; J gene: TRBJ1-2; D gene: .; V gene: TRBV5-8; CDR3 DNA: TGTGCCAGCAGCTTCGCCAGAATCTATGGCTACACCTTC; CDR3 protein: CASSFARIYGYTF
clone size: once; J gene: TRBJ2-7; D gene: .; V gene: TRBV5-6; CDR3 DNA: TGTGCCAGCAGCTTGGGCGACATCTCCTACGAGCAGTACTTC; CDR3 protein: CASSLGDISYEQYF
clone size: few; J gene: TRBJ1-6; D gene: TRBD1; V gene: TRBV10-3; CDR3 DNA: TGTGCCATCAGCTTGGACAGGGCCCGACCCCTCCACTTT; CDR3 protein: CAISLDRARPLHF
clone size: .; J gene: TRBJ2-7; D gene: .; V gene: TRBV28; CDR3 DNA: TGTGCCAGCACCACACCCGACTACGAGCAGTACTTC; CDR3 protein: CASTTPDYEQYF
clone size: .; J gene: TRBJ2-7; D gene: TRBD2; V gene: TRBV2; CDR3 DNA: TGTGCCAGCAGCCGGGGACTAGCGGCTCTCGAGCAGTACTTC; CDR3 protein: CASSRGLAALEQYF
clone size: .; J gene: TRBJ1-6; D gene: .; V gene: TRBV5-6; CDR3 DNA: TGTGCCAGCAGCTTACCCGGACTCCATAATTCACCCCTCCACTTT; CDR3 protein: CASSLPGLHNSPLHF
clone size: few; J gene: TRBJ1-1; D gene: .; V gene: TRBV11-2; CDR3 DNA: TGTGCCAGCAGCTACCCCCCGGGGGGTACGAACACTGAAGCTTTCTTT; CDR3 protein: CASSYPPGGTNTEAFF
clone size: .; J gene: TRBJ1-2; D gene: TRBD1; V gene: TRBV15; CDR3 DNA: TGTGCCACCAGCAGAGGCTGGGACAGTGACTATGGCTACACCTTC; CDR3 protein: CATSRGWDSDYGYTF
clone size: .; J gene: TRBJ2-7; D gene: TRBD1; V gene: TRBV6-5; CDR3 DNA: TGTGCCAGCAGTCGGGACAGGGGCTTATACGAGCAGTACTTC; CDR3 protein: CASSRDRGLYEQYF
clone size: .; J gene: TRBJ2-1; D gene: .; V gene: TRBV6-5; CDR3 DNA: TGTGCCAGCAGTTACTCCCGTATAGACAGGAGCTATGAGCAGTTCTTC; CDR3 protein: CASSYSRIDRSYEQFF
clone size: .; J gene: TRBJ2-5; D gene: TRBD1; V gene: TRBV6-1; CDR3 DNA: TGTGCCAGCAGTGAAGGGACAGGGGAGTACTTC; CDR3 protein: CASSEGTGEYF
clone size: .; J gene: TRBJ1-5; D gene: .; V gene: TRBV2; CDR3 DNA: TGTGCCAGCGAGGGCCCTAATCAGCCCCAGCATTTT; CDR3 protein: CASEGPNQPQHF
clone size: .; J gene: TRBJ2-3; D gene: .; V gene: TRBV6-4; CDR3 DNA: TGTGCCAGCAGTGACTCGACTAGTAGCACAGATACGCAGTATTTT; CDR3 protein: CASSDSTSSTDTQYF
clone size: .; J gene: TRBJ1-3; D gene: TRBD1; V gene: TRBV7-2; CDR3 DNA: TGTGCCAGCAGCTCGGGACAGGGAAGAGAGACCATATATTTT; CDR3 protein: CASSSGQGRETIYF